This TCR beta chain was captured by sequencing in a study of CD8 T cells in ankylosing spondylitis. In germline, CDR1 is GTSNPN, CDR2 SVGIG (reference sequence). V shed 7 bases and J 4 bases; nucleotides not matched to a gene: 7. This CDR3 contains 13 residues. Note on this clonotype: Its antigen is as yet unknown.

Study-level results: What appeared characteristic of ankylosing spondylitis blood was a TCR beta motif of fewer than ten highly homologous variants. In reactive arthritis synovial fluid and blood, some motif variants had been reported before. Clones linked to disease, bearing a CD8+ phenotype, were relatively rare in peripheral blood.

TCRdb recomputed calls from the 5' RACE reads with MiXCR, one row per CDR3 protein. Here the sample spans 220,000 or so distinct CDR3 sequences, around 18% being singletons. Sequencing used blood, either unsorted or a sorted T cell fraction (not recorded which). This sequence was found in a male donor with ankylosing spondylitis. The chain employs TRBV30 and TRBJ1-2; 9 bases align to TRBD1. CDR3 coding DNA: TGTGCCTTGGAGGACAGGGGAGGCTATGGCTACACCTTC. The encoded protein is CALEDRGGYGYTF.